Each of the 5 T cell receptor beta chains below was sequenced from the same sample in a study of T cell repertoires in cytomegalovirus infection. Each CDR3 protein gets one entry after TCRdb re-called the reads with MiXCR. The repertoire holds approximately 500,000 distinct CDR3 sequences, with roughly 29% as singletons. Sample: PBMCs. The receptors shown here come from a human donor in good health (CMV status not recorded). Some clones in this sample may be carry-over from other donors' samples.

The chain combines TRBV7-8 with TRBJ2-1; D unresolved. There are 14 residues in the CDR3. Germline V gene data show CDR1 as SGHVS and CDR2 as FQNEAQ. Between the trimmed V and J ends, which lost 0 bases and 5 bases, there was a span of 8 bases. As DNA, the CDR3 is TGTGCCAGCAGCTTAGCGTGGACGAACAATGAGCAGTTCTTC. Residues: CASSLAWTNNEQFF. Drawing the rest from reference TRBV7-8 and TRBJ2-1, the complete variable domain is GAGVSQSPRYKVAKRGQDVALRCDPISGHVSLFWYQQALGQGPEFLTYFQNEAQLDKSGLPSDRFFAERPEGSVSTLKIQRTQQEDSAVYLCASSLAWTNNEQFFGPGTRLTVL.

Only a few counts were recorded for this clonotype. V is TRBV7-8 and J is TRBJ1-1; D ambiguous. V was trimmed by 2 bases and J by 0 bases, leaving 7 bases between them. The germline gives CDR1 SGHVS, CDR2 FQNEAQ. The CDR3 is 14 amino acids. In nucleotides, the CDR3 is TGTGCCAGCAGCTTAACCAGATTGAACACTGAAGCTTTCTTT. Protein: CASSLTRLNTEAFF.

The sample holds a few counts of this clonotype. The CDR3 DNA sequence: TGTGCCATCAGTGACGGGACTAGCGGGAGTCTCGCCGGGGAGCTGTTTTTT. Amino acids: CAISDGTSGSLAGELFF. The V call is TRBV10-3, the J call TRBJ2-2, with 14 positions matching TRBD2. CDR3 length: 17 residues. V shed 3 bases and J 6 bases; nucleotides not matched to a gene: 6. The V gene's germline CDR1 is ENHRY and CDR2 SYGVKD.

Regarding this clonotype: Being one base from a much bigger clone, this may be a read error. The chain couples TRBV7-2 to TRBJ1-2; D remains unclear. Trimming took 8 bases from V and 9 from J, leaving 13 bases between them. Germline loops: CDR1 SGHTA, CDR2 FQGNSA. The CDR3 runs 11 residues. This CDR3 is CASESGYSYTF. Here the CDR3 DNA reads TGTGCCAGCGAGAGTGGGTATAGCTACACCTTC.

This chain connects TRBV7-9 to TRBJ2-2; 7 nucleotides align to TRBD2. V trimming: 5 bases; J trimming: 5 bases; junction bases outside the gene matches: 2. CDR3 length: 13 residues. The V gene's germline CDR1 is SEHNR and CDR2 FQNEAQ (reference sequence). In DNA, the CDR3 is TGTGCCAGCAGCACTAGCGAAACCGGGGAGCTGTTTTTT. Translating gives CASSTSETGELFF.